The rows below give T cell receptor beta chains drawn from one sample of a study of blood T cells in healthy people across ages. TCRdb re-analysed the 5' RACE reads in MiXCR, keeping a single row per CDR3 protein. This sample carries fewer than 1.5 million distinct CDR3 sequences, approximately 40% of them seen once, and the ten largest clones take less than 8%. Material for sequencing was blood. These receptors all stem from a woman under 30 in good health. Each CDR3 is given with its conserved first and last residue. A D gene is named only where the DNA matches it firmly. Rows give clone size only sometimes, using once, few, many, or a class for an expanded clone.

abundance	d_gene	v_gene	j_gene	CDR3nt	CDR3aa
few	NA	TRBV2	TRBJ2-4	TGTGCCAGCCGACAACGGACAGCAGGGGTAGCCAAAAACATTCAGTACTTC	CASRQRTAGVAKNIQYF
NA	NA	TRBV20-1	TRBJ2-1	TGCAGTGCTAGAAATGCAGGGCAGATGGCCAATGAGCAGTTCTTC	CSARNAGQMANEQFF
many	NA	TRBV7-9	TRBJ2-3	TGTGCCAGCAGCTCAGGGGCTAGCACAGATACGCAGTATTTT	CASSSGASTDTQYF
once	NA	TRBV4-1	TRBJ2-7	TGCGCCAGCAGCCCGAGGTATGGGGACCACTCCTACGAGCAGTACTTC	CASSPRYGDHSYEQYF
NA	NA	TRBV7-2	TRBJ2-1	TGTGCCAGCAGCTTACAGGCGGGCAGTTCCTACAATGAGCAGTTCTTC	CASSLQAGSSYNEQFF
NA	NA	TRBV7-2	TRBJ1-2	TGTGCCAGCAGCGTAGATCCAGGCTATGGCTACACCTTC	CASSVDPGYGYTF
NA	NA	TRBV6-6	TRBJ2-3	TGTGCCAGCGGTCTGTCGGCAGGGGGCACAGATACGCAGTATTTT	CASGLSAGGTDTQYF
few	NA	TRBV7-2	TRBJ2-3	TGTGCCACCAACCGTAGGGGAACAGATACGCAGTATTTT	CATNRRGTDTQYF
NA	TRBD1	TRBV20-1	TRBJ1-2	TGCAGTGAAAGGGGGGACAGAAATAACTATGGCTACACCTTC	CSERGDRNNYGYTF
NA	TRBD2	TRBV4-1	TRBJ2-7	TGCACCAGCAGCCAAGTTATCTCCCTAAGCGGGAGCTCCTACGAGCAGTACTTC	CTSSQVISLSGSSYEQYF
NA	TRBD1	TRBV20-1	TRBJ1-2	TGCAGTGCTAGGAAGACTTGGGACAGGGACTATGGCTACACCTTC	CSARKTWDRDYGYTF
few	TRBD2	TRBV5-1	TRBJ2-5	TGCGCCAGCAGCTTGGCCAACCTAGCGGAAGAGACCCAGTACTTC	CASSLANLAEETQYF
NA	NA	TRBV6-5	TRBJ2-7	TGTGCCAGCAGTTACTCGATAAGGGACGAGCAGTACTTC	CASSYSIRDEQYF
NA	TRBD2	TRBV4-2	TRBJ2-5	TGTGCCAGCAGCCAAGATCCTAGCGGGGAACAAGAGACCCAGTACTTC	CASSQDPSGEQETQYF
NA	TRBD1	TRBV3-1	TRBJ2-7	TGTGCCAGCAGCCAATTCCCCGGGACAGCTTACGAGCGGTACTTC	CASSQFPGTAYERYF
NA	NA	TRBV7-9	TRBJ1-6	TGTGCCAGCAGCTTAGCGGCGGATTCACCCCTCCACTTT	CASSLAADSPLHF
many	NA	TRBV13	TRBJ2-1	TGTGCCAGCAGCTTAGACCGGGACGCCTACAATGAGCAGTTCTTC	CASSLDRDAYNEQFF
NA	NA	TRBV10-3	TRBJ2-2	TGTGCTGCGACCCGTGGTCCCACCGGGGAGCTGTTTTTT	CAATRGPTGELFF
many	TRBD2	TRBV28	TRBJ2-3	TGTGCCAGCAGCTCACTAGCGGGAGGGGCAGATACGCAGTATTTT	CASSSLAGGADTQYF
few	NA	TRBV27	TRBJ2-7	TGTGCCAGCAGTTTCCCCCACGAGCAGTACTTC	CASSFPHEQYF
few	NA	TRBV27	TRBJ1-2	TGTGCCAGCAGTTCGGCAGCCAACTATGGCTACACCTTC	CASSSAANYGYTF
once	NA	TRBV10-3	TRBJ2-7	TGTGCCATCAAGGCAGATTCCTACGAGCTGTACTTC	CAIKADSYELYF
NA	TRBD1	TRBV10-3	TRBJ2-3	TGTGCCATCAGTGAGCTAGGACAGGACACAGATACGCAGTATTTT	CAISELGQDTDTQYF
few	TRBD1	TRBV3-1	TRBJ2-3	TGTGCCAGCAGCCCGACAGGGGGCCCCCCAGATACGCAGTATTTT	CASSPTGGPPDTQYF
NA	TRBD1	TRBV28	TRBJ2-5	TGTGCCAGCAGTACATCCCCCGGGACAGGGGTCGAAGAGACCCAGTACTTC	CASSTSPGTGVEETQYF
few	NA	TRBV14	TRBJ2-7	TGTGCCAGCAGCCAGAGGGAGTCTGACGAGCAGTACTTC	CASSQRESDEQYF
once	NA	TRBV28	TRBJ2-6	TGTGCCAGCAGTTTAACGCAGGGGCTCTCAGGGGCCAACGTCCTGACTTTC	CASSLTQGLSGANVLTF
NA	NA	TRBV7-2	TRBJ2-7	TGTGCCAGCAGCTTAGAGGGCTCCCTAGGCCACGAGCAGTACTTC	CASSLEGSLGHEQYF
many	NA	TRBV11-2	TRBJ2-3	TGTGCCAGCAGCTCATCGAGACCCACAGATACGCAGTATTTT	CASSSSRPTDTQYF
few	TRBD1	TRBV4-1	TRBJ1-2	TGCGCCAGCAGCCAAAGCCAGGGGGCACGGGGCTACACCTTC	CASSQSQGARGYTF
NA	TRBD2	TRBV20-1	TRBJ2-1	TGCAGTGCTCATTGGCGGGGGAGCTACAATGAGCAGTTCTTC	CSAHWRGSYNEQFF
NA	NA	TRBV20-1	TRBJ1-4	TGCAGCTCAGGACAATCCGGGCCAACTAATGAAAAACTGTTTTTT	CSSGQSGPTNEKLFF
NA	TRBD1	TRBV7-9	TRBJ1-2	TGTGCCAGCAGCTTAGGACGTTGGACAGGGGGCTACTATGGCTACACCTTC	CASSLGRWTGGYYGYTF
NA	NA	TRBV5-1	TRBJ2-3	TGCGCCAGCAGCCCCTCCGGGACCTCGACCAGGGATACGCAGTATTTT	CASSPSGTSTRDTQYF
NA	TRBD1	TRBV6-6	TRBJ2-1	TGTGCCAGCAGTCACCCGGGACAGGGAATGCATGAGCAGTTCTTC	CASSHPGQGMHEQFF
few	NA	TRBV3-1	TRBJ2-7	TGTGCCAGCAGCCAAGATACATCGTGCGAGCAGTACTTC	CASSQDTSCEQYF
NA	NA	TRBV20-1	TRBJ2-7	TGCAGTGCTAGTCAACAGACCTACGAGCAGTACTTC	CSASQQTYEQYF
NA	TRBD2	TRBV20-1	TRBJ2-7	TGCAGTGCTAGAGATAAGCTAGCGGGGTTCTTCTACGAGCAGTACTTC	CSARDKLAGFFYEQYF
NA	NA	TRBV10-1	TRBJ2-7	TGCGCCAGCAGTGAGTTGGCGGGGACCGTACCCTACGAGCAGTACTTC	CASSELAGTVPYEQYF
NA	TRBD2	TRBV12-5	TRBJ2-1	TGTGCTAGTGGGCTCCGGGGGGAGGGCTCCTACAATGAGCAGTTCTTC	CASGLRGEGSYNEQFF
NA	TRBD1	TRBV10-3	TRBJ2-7	TGTGCCATCAGTGAGTCGACAGGGACGACCTACGAGCAGTACTTC	CAISESTGTTYEQYF
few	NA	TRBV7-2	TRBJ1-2	TGTGCCAGCAGCCCAGCAGGGACCCTCTCTATTAACTATGGCTACACCTTC	CASSPAGTLSINYGYTF
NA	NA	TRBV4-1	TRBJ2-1	TGCGCCAGCAGCCAAGATGCCGGGCTAACCTACAATGAGCAGTTCTTC	CASSQDAGLTYNEQFF
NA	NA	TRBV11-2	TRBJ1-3	TGTGCCAGCAGCTTAGGAGATAACTCTGGAAACACCATATATTTT	CASSLGDNSGNTIYF